This is a list of T cell receptor beta chains from one sample in a study of control samples from healthy donors and cancer patients. The data were produced by immunoSEQ multiplex PCR, yet TCRdb's version contains in-frame clones alone and is incomplete. The sample has 190,000 or so clones; 85% to 95% are singletons. Material for sequencing was blood. All receptors come from a man between 18 and 35 years old in good health. The CDR3 runs from the conserved cysteine through the conserved F or W. D genes are given only for firm matches. For some rows the clone size is stated as once, few or many, or as a class when expanded; others skip it.

j_call d_call v_call clone_size cdr3_nt cdr3_aa
TRBJ1-1 NA TRBV5-1 few TGCGCCAGCAGTCTTCAAACGAACACTGAAGCTTTCTTT CASSLQTNTEAFF
TRBJ2-6 TRBD1 TRBV7-8 NA TGTGCCAGCCGGGGACAGACGTCTGGGGCCAACGTCCTGACTTTC CASRGQTSGANVLTF
TRBJ2-3 TRBD2 TRBV29-1 NA TGCAGCGTCGAGGGACTAGCGGGAAGACCAAGAGATACGCAGTATTTT CSVEGLAGRPRDTQYF
TRBJ1-5 NA TRBV7-8 NA TGTGCCAGCAGCTTAGGAAGCTGGGGAGGAAAGCCCCAGCATTTT CASSLGSWGGKPQHF
TRBJ1-2 NA TRBV5-1 NA TGCGCCAGCAGCTTGGACCAATCCGGGGGTTTTGGTGGCTACACCTTC CASSLDQSGGFGGYTF
TRBJ2-3 TRBD1 TRBV5-1 NA TGCGCCAGCAGCTTGGCGGTTCTACAGGGGGTAGGCACAGATACGCAGTATTTT CASSLAVLQGVGTDTQYF
TRBJ2-7 NA TRBV7-9 NA TGTGCCAGCAGCCCCCCCTCCGGTAACTACGAGCAGTACTTC CASSPPSGNYEQYF
TRBJ1-2 NA TRBV6-1 NA TGTGCCAGCAGTGAAAACGGGCAGGGTAACGGCTACACCTTC CASSENGQGNGYTF
TRBJ1-5 NA TRBV28 once TGTGCCAGCATTCGAGACGGCAATCAGCCCCAGCATTTT CASIRDGNQPQHF
TRBJ1-1 NA TRBV12-3/TRBV12-4 NA TGTGCCAGCAGCCCGGGGGAGAGGGGAGCTTTCTTT CASSPGERGAFF
TRBJ1-5 NA TRBV6-2/TRBV6-3 NA TGTGCCAGCAGTTACTCGGTAGGAAAATCGGGCATTGAGGAGCCCCAGCATTTT CASSYSVGKSGIEEPQHF
TRBJ2-1 TRBD1 TRBV24-1 NA TGTGCCACCAGTCCGGGACAGGGGTTATACAATGAGCAGTTCTTC CATSPGQGLYNEQFF
TRBJ2-3 NA TRBV28 NA TGTGCCAGCAGTTTGCAGGGGAATACAGATACGCAGTATTTT CASSLQGNTDTQYF
TRBJ2-2 TRBD1 TRBV12-5 NA TGTGCTAGTGCCACCGGACAGGGCGACACCGGGGAGCTGTTTTTT CASATGQGDTGELFF
TRBJ2-1 TRBD1 TRBV9 NA TGTGCCAGCAGCGTATCTGGGACAGGGGGCGGTGAGCAGTTCTTC CASSVSGTGGGEQFF
TRBJ2-1 TRBD2 TRBV29-1 NA TGCAGCGTTCGTCGGGGGGGAGTATCCTACAATGAGCAGTTCTTC CSVRRGGVSYNEQFF
TRBJ2-2 TRBD2 TRBV3-1/TRBV3-2 NA TGTGCCAGCAGCCGACTAGCGGGGCGCACCGGGGAGCTGTTTTTT CASSRLAGRTGELFF
TRBJ1-2 NA TRBV19 NA TGTGCCAGTAGCGTGGACAGCACCTATGGCTACACCTTC CASSVDSTYGYTF
TRBJ2-1 NA TRBV6-4 NA TGTGCCAGCAGCGACACGGGGGCTAATGAGCAGTTCTTC CASSDTGANEQFF
TRBJ1-5 NA TRBV12-3/TRBV12-4 NA TGTGCCAGCAGTTCCGAACCCAATCAGCCCCAGCATTTT CASSSEPNQPQHF
TRBJ1-3 NA TRBV9 NA TGTGCCAGCAGCGTAGGTCAGCCCGGGGACACCATATATTTT CASSVGQPGDTIYF
TRBJ1-1 NA TRBV4-1 NA TGCGCCAGCAGCCAAGGAGGGAGACGGACTGAAGCTTTCTTT CASSQGGRRTEAFF
TRBJ1-1 NA TRBV11-3 NA TGTGCCAGCAGCCGGCAGGGTAACACTGAAGCTTTCTTT CASSRQGNTEAFF
TRBJ2-1 NA TRBV2 NA TGTGCCAGCAGTGCGGCTGGGACTTTGAATGAGCAGTTCTTC CASSAAGTLNEQFF
TRBJ2-3 NA TRBV10-2 NA TGCGCCAGCAGTATTTCAGATACAGATACGCAGTATTTT CASSISDTDTQYF
TRBJ1-6 NA TRBV5-1 NA TGCGCCAGCAGCTTCTTCGGGGCAGATAATTCACCCCTCCACTTT CASSFFGADNSPLHF
TRBJ2-3 NA TRBV6-5 NA TGTGCCAGCATGGGTGGCATCACAGATACGCAGTATTTT CASMGGITDTQYF
TRBJ1-2 TRBD1 TRBV10-3 NA TGTGCCATAAACCGGGACAGAGAAGCTAACTATGGCTACACCTTC CAINRDREANYGYTF
TRBJ1-6 NA TRBV19 NA TGTGCCAGTAGTATCGGAGGAGGGTCAGGATCACCCCTCCACTTT CASSIGGGSGSPLHF
TRBJ2-3 NA TRBV7-3 NA TGTGCCAGCAGCTCACAGTGGGGCACAGATACGCAGTATTTT CASSSQWGTDTQYF
TRBJ2-1 NA TRBV25-1 NA TGTGCCAGCAGTACGGTTGGAGGATACAATGAGCAGTTCTTC CASSTVGGYNEQFF
TRBJ2-1 NA TRBV4-2 NA TGTGCCAGCAGCCAAGATAGGAGTGAGCAGTTCTTC CASSQDRSEQFF
TRBJ1-5 NA TRBV6-5 NA TGTGCCAGCAGTTCGGGCAGGGACAATCAGCCCCAGCATTTT CASSSGRDNQPQHF
TRBJ1-4 NA TRBV2 NA TGTGCCAGCAGTGAGGCGACGAGGGGCGATGAAAAACTGTTTTTT CASSEATRGDEKLFF
TRBJ1-1 NA TRBV7-9 few TGTGCCAGCAGCTGGGGGGACCAAACTGAAGCTTTCTTT CASSWGDQTEAFF
TRBJ1-1 TRBD1 TRBV13 NA TGTGCCAGCAGCTTACAGGCAGGGGGAACCACTGAAGCTTTCTTT CASSLQAGGTTEAFF
TRBJ1-2 NA TRBV5-4 NA TGTGCCAGCAGCACCCCCGGTTCTGAGAGAAACTATGGCTACACCTTC CASSTPGSERNYGYTF
TRBJ2-7 TRBD1 TRBV5-1 NA TGCGCCAGCAGCACCGGGACAGCCCCGGGCGAGCAGTACTTC CASSTGTAPGEQYF
TRBJ2-1 TRBD1 TRBV12-3/TRBV12-4 NA TGTGCCAGCAGGAAGGGGGCGGGTGAGCAGTTCTTC CASRKGAGEQFF
TRBJ1-2 TRBD1 TRBV9 NA TGTGCCAGCAGCCGGACAGGGTACTATGGCTACACCTTC CASSRTGYYGYTF
TRBJ2-7 TRBD1 TRBV25-1 NA TGTGCCAGCAGCGGGGACAGGGTGAATTCTTACGAGCAGTACTTC CASSGDRVNSYEQYF
TRBJ1-1 NA TRBV4-1 NA TGCGCCAGCAGCCAAGAAAAGGACACTGAAGCTTTCTTT CASSQEKDTEAFF
TRBJ2-2 TRBD2 TRBV29-1 NA TGCAGCGTTGTGCCGGGACTAGGGGCCGGGGAGCTGTTTTTT CSVVPGLGAGELFF
TRBJ1-1 NA TRBV3-1/TRBV3-2 few TGTGCCAGCAGCCAAACCTTACCGATCACTGAAGCTTTCTTT CASSQTLPITEAFF
TRBJ2-7 NA TRBV2 NA TGTGCCAGCCAAACAGGGCTCGGATACGAGCAGTACTTC CASQTGLGYEQYF
TRBJ2-3 TRBD2 TRBV18 NA TGTGCCAGCTCACCCGGACTAGCGGGGGTATCTAGCACAGATACGCAGTATTTT CASSPGLAGVSSTDTQYF
TRBJ1-1 NA TRBV7-9 NA TGTGCCAGCAGCTTACAGGTGAACACTGAAGCTTTCTTT CASSLQVNTEAFF
TRBJ2-7 NA TRBV7-9 NA TGTGCCAGCAGCTCCTCCTGGAGGGTCTACGAGCAGTACTTC CASSSSWRVYEQYF
TRBJ2-5 NA TRBV9 NA TGTGCCAGCAGCGTAGCAGGGGCGGTGGAGACCCAGTACTTC CASSVAGAVETQYF
TRBJ2-3 TRBD2 TRBV5-4 NA TGTGCCAGCAGCTTGGAGGGCGGGGGTCTAATCACAGATACGCAGTATTTT CASSLEGGGLITDTQYF
TRBJ2-7 NA TRBV6-5 NA TGTGCCAGCAGTTACGTTTGGGGGCACTCCTACGAGCAGTACTTC CASSYVWGHSYEQYF
TRBJ2-3 NA TRBV7-8 NA TGTGCCAGCAGCTTAGTCGGGACAAGACGCACAGATACGCAGTATTTT CASSLVGTRRTDTQYF
TRBJ2-2 TRBD1 TRBV24-1 once TGTGCCACCAGTGATACGGGACAGGGGGTGGAGGAGCTGTTTTTT CATSDTGQGVEELFF
TRBJ2-2 TRBD2 TRBV5-1 NA TGCGCCCCCAGCTCGCGACCTAGCGGGGGGGGCTTCGGCGGGGAGCTGTTTTTT CAPSSRPSGGGFGGELFF
TRBJ1-4 NA TRBV6-5 NA TGTGCCAGCAGGGAGACCATCCCTTTTAATGAAAAACTGTTTTTT CASRETIPFNEKLFF
TRBJ1-5 TRBD1 TRBV9 NA TGTGCCAGCAGCTCGGGACAGGGTAACCAGCCCCAGCATTTT CASSSGQGNQPQHF
TRBJ2-7 NA TRBV6-1 NA TGTGCCAGCAGTGAAATCAGGGGTCGGAACGAGCAGTACTTC CASSEIRGRNEQYF
TRBJ2-7 TRBD1 TRBV3-1/TRBV3-2 NA TGTGCCAGCAGCCACCATGACAGGGCCTTCTACGAGCAGTACTTC CASSHHDRAFYEQYF
TRBJ2-3 TRBD2 TRBV5-1 NA TGCGCCAGCAGCTTCGGTCGCGGGGGGGCCTCACCCACAGATACGCAGTATTTT CASSFGRGGASPTDTQYF
TRBJ1-2 TRBD1 TRBV7-2 NA TGTGCCAGCAGCTCCGGGACAGGTGGCGGCTATGGCTACACCTTC CASSSGTGGGYGYTF